This TCR beta chain was found in a study of blood T cell repertoires in COVID-19. Study background: Sites in the United States, Italy and Spain provided acute and convalescent COVID-19 samples.

Source study methods: Estimated nucleated cell counts came from reference gene primer amplification. Profiling relied on immunoSEQ multiplex PCR, and the TCRdb table lists in-frame clones only, not all of them. V and J calls and clone size are given by that table; D and trimming were obtained from the DNA. Of fewer than 300,000 clones detected, approximately 84% appear once; the ten largest clones hold 11%. Seattle enrolled patients during active infection and tracked them longitudinally. The germline CDR1 and CDR2 sequences are SEHNR and FQNEAQ (reference sequence). The CDR3 contains 17 residues. With V trimmed by 5 bases and J by 0 bases, 4 bases remained unmatched.

J is TRBJ2-6 and V is TRBV7-9; 10 nucleotides agree with TRBD1. The sequenced sample was peripheral blood. This TCR was recovered from a man aged 50-60 years with COVID-19, enrolled during active disease. The CDR3 loop reads CASSTDRGSSGANVLTF. The CDR3 DNA is TGTGCCAGCAGCACGGACAGGGGGAGCTCTGGGGCCAACGTCCTGACTTTC.